This TCR beta chain was sequenced during a study of monozygotic twins with inflammatory bowel disease. The CDR3 extends over 14 amino acids. Germline CDR1 SGHKS, CDR2 YYEKEE (reference sequence). TCRdb reprocessed the 5' RACE reads, with one entry per CDR3 protein and no DNA. This sample's table reports 110,000 or so distinct CDR3 sequences. The J gene is TRBJ1-1, the V gene TRBV5-5. What was sequenced was blood. The clonotype was recovered from a human donor with ulcerative colitis or Crohn's disease, or a healthy co-twin of an affected twin (not recorded which). The CDR3: CASTVRTENTEAFF.